This entry lists 16 T cell receptor beta chains sequenced from one sample in a study of blood T cell repertoires in COVID-19. Data came from immunoSEQ multiplex PCR; TCRdb stores just in-frame clones and leaves some out. The sample consists of roughly 670,000 clones, 85% to 90% of them appearing once. Sequenced material: peripheral blood. Every receptor here comes from a woman between 18 and 29 years old with acute or convalescent COVID-19.

This clone has a single count. The chain has TRBV29-1 and TRBJ1-1; D gene uncertain. V shed 3 bases and J shed 2 bases, with 10 bases lying between them. Germline V lookup: CDR1 SQVTM, CDR2 ANQGSEA. CDR3 size: 13 residues. CDR3: CSVDPSRNTEAFF. CDR3 DNA: TGCAGCGTTGACCCGAGCCGTAACACTGAAGCTTTCTTT.

The chain links TRBV5-1 to TRBJ2-7, with D maybe TRBD1 (5 bases). There are 14 residues in the CDR3. Looked up from germline, CDR1 is SGHRS and CDR2 is YFSETQ. The V and J ends lost 4 bases and 0 bases respectively, with 11 bases between them. CDR3 sequence: CASSQDSSSYEQYF. The CDR3 DNA sequence: TGCGCCAGCAGCCAAGACAGTAGCTCCTACGAGCAGTACTTC.

This chain uses TRBV5-4 with TRBJ2-5; D remains ambiguous. CDR1 is SGHNT, CDR2 YYREEE, per germline (reference sequence). The CDR3 is 13 amino acids. The V gene lost 0 bases and the J gene lost 3 bases, with 6 bases spanning the gap. CDR3 loop: CASSLALKETQYF. For the CDR3, the DNA is TGTGCCAGCAGCTTGGCCTTAAAAGAGACCCAGTACTTC.

This rearrangement joins TRBV3-1 (or the pseudogene TRBV3-2) to TRBJ2-7; 12 bases align to TRBD2. CDR3 length: 19 residues. The V gene end was trimmed by 2 bases and the J gene end by 0 bases; junction bases not matched to a gene: 11. Germline V CDR1 and CDR2: LGHDT, YNNKEL (reference sequence). This CDR3 is CASSQNPTSGGPFSYEQYF. The CDR3 DNA reads as TGTGCCAGCAGCCAAAACCCGACTAGCGGGGGCCCTTTCTCCTACGAGCAGTACTTC.

The chain joins TRBV19 to TRBJ1-2; tentative D call: TRBD1 (6 bases). Trimming pared 7 bases from V and 5 bases from J, leaving 20 bases between. The CDR3 loop spans 15 amino acids. CDR1 and CDR2 (germline): LNHDA, SQIVND (reference sequence). The CDR3 reads CASKIGTPGYYGYTF. Written as DNA, the CDR3 is TGTGCCAGTAAAATTGGGACACCCGGTTATTATGGCTACACCTTC. The full variable domain, in which reference TRBV19 and TRBJ1-2 provide the parts outside the CDR3, is DGGITQSPKYLFRKEGQNVTLSCEQNLNHDAMYWYRQDPGQGLRLIYYSQIVNDFQKGDIAEGYSVSREKKESFPLTVTSAQKNPTAFYLCASKIGTPGYYGYTFGSGTRLTVV.

The chain joins TRBV19 to TRBJ2-2; D perhaps matches TRBD1 (5 bases). The V end was cut by 7 bases, the J end by 6 bases, with 9 bases between. Per germline, CDR1 LNHDA and CDR2 SQIVND (reference sequence). CDR3 size: 12 residues. This CDR3 reads CASTMGPGELFF. The CDR3 bases are TGTGCCAGTACGATGGGGCCCGGGGAGCTGTTTTTT.

The chain couples TRBV4-1 to TRBJ2-1, with 7 bases that match TRBD2. Germline V gives CDR1 MGHRA, CDR2 YSYEKL. The CDR3 loop spans 16 amino acids. V shed 0 bases and J 2 bases; nucleotides not matched to a gene: 4. CDR3 DNA sequence: TGCGCCAGCAGCCAAGAGCTAGCGGCGCCCTACAATGAGCAGTTCTTC. Its translation is CASSQELAAPYNEQFF.

The genes are TRBV19 and TRBJ2-6, with TRBD1 matching over 7 bases. CDR3 length: 18 residues. V trimming: 7 bases; J trimming: 4 bases; junction bases outside the gene matches: 16. The germline CDR1 and CDR2 sequences are LNHDA and SQIVND (reference sequence). CDR3 region: CASTLWGRGTPGANVLTF. CDR3 nucleotide sequence: TGTGCCAGTACCCTATGGGGCAGGGGGACCCCCGGGGCCAACGTCCTGACTTTC.

A remark on this clone: Given a much more abundant clone one base away, this may be a read error. V is TRBV7-2 and J is TRBJ1-2; D may be TRBD1 (5 bases). Germline V CDR1 and CDR2: SGHTA, FQGNSA. Between the trimmed V and J ends, which lost 1 base and 6 bases, there was a span of 6 bases. This CDR3 has 12 amino acids. The CDR3 reads CASSLGGHGYTF. In DNA, the CDR3 is TGTGCCAGCAGCTTAGGGGGCCATGGCTACACCTTC.

The V call is TRBV29-1, the J call TRBJ2-1; 7 bases map to TRBD2. The CDR3 length is 17 residues. The germline V gene encodes CDR1 SQVTM and CDR2 ANQGSEA. With 6 bases clipped from V and 0 bases from J, the junction kept 14 bases outside the gene matches. The CDR3 sequence: CSVAQRDDSNSYNEQFF. As DNA, the CDR3 is TGCAGCGTAGCACAGCGGGACGATTCAAACTCCTACAATGAGCAGTTCTTC.

This chain uses TRBV7-3 with TRBJ1-4; no firm D call. CDR1 SGHTA and CDR2 FQGTGA come from the germline V gene. V lost 5 bases and J 7 bases, leaving 14 bases between the germline ends. The CDR3 contains 14 residues. CDR3 protein: CASSAGEVGEKLFF. CDR3 nucleotide sequence: TGTGCCAGCAGCGCCGGGGAAGTGGGTGAAAAACTGTTTTTT. The full variable domain, its missing parts supplied by reference TRBV7-3 and TRBJ1-4, is GAGVSQTPSNKVTEKGKYVELRCDPISGHTALYWYRQSLGQGPEFLIYFQGTGAADDSGLPNDRFFAVRPEGSVSTLKIQRTERGDSAVYLCASSAGEVGEKLFFGSGTQLSVL.

This sequence joins TRBV3-1 (or the pseudogene TRBV3-2) and TRBJ2-7; D gene ambiguous. CDR1 and CDR2 from the germline V gene are LGHDT and YNNKEL (reference sequence). The ends were cut back, 4 bases at V and 6 bases at J, with 13 bases in the middle. The CDR3 is made up of 13 amino acids. The CDR3 DNA is TGTGCCAGCAGCCCCCCGTTCCGGGTCGAGCAGTACTTC. It encodes CASSPPFRVEQYF.

The chain is built from TRBV27 and TRBJ2-7, with D perhaps matching TRBD2 (6 bases). Germline V gene lookup returns CDR1 MNHEY and CDR2 SMNVEV (reference sequence). This CDR3 comprises 13 residues. V dropped 7 bases and J dropped 4 bases, with 14 bases sitting between them. The CDR3 sequence is CASIDDREYEQYF. The CDR3, as DNA: TGTGCCAGCATCGATGATCGGGAGTACGAGCAGTACTTC.

The chain carries TRBV11-3 and TRBJ2-3; unclear D gene. CDR1 is SGHNT, CDR2 YENEEA, per germline. Trimming took 2 bases from V and 0 from J, leaving 12 bases between them. The CDR3 runs to 16 residues. The CDR3 reads CASSLTTGTSTDTQYF. CDR3 in DNA: TGTGCCAGCAGCTTAACCACGGGTACTAGCACAGATACGCAGTATTTT. Supplemented by reference TRBV11-3 and TRBJ2-3, the full variable domain reads EAGVVQSPRYKIIEKKQPVAFWCNPISGHNTLYWYLQNLGQGPELLIRYENEEAVDDSQLPKDRFSAERLKGVDSTLKIQPAELGDSAVYLCASSLTTGTSTDTQYFGPGTRLTVL.

This clone is a singleton in its sample. V gene TRBV3-1 (or the pseudogene TRBV3-2) combines with J gene TRBJ1-1; perhaps TRBD1 as D (5 bases). The CDR3 is 14 residues long. Germline V gene sequence: CDR1 LGHDT, CDR2 YNNKEL (reference sequence). V was trimmed by 1 base and J by 3 bases, leaving 9 bases between them. This CDR3 is CASSQGAGYTEAFF. DNA of the CDR3: TGTGCCAGCAGCCAAGGGGCAGGGTACACTGAAGCTTTCTTT.

The chain combines TRBV7-9 with TRBJ2-7, with D possibly matching TRBD1 (6 bases). The germline V gene has CDR1 SEHNR and CDR2 FQNEAQ (reference sequence). V lost 3 bases to trimming and J lost 4 bases, with 16 bases between them. The CDR3 runs 15 residues. The CDR3, as DNA: TGTGCCAGCAGCTTCGCCATTGGGACAACGTACGAGCAGTACTTC. This gives the protein CASSFAIGTTYEQYF. Supplemented by reference TRBV7-9 and TRBJ2-7, the full variable domain reads DTGVSQNPRHKITKRGQNVTFRCDPISEHNRLYWYRQTLGQGPEFLTYFQNEAQLEKSRLLSDRFSAERPKGSFSTLEIQRTEQGDSAMYLCASSFAIGTTYEQYFGPGTRLTVT.